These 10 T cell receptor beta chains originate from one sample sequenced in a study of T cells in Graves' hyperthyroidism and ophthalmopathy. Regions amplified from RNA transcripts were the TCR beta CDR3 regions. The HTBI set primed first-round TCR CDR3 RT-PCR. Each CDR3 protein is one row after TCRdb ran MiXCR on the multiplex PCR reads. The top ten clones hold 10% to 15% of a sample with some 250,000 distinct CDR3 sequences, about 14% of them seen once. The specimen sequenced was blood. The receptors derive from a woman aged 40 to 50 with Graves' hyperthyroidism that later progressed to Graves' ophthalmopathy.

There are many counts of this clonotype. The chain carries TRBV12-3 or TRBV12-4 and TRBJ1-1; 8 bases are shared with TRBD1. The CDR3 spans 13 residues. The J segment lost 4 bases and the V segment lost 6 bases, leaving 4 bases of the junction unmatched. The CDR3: CASRAGGLTEAFF. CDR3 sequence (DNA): TGTGCCAGCAGGGCAGGGGGCCTCACTGAAGCTTTCTTT.

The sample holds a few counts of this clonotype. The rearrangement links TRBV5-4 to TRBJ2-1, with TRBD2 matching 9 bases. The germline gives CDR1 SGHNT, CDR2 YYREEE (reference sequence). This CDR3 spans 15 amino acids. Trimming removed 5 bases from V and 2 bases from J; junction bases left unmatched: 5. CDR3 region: CASRLAGGPYNEQFF. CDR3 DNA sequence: TGTGCCAGCAGGCTGGCGGGAGGGCCCTACAATGAGCAGTTCTTC.

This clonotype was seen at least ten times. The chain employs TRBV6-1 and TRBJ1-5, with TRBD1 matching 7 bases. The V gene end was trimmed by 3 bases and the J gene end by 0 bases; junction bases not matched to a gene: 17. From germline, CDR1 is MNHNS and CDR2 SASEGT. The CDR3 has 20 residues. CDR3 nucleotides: TGTGCCAGCAGTGAGGACTGGGACAGCGAGCCCCTAAATAGCAATCAGCCCCAGCATTTT. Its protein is CASSEDWDSEPLNSNQPQHF.

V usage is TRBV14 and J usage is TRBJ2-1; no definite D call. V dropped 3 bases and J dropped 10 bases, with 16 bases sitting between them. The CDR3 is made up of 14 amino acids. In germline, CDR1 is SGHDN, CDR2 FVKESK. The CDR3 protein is CASSHRRTGSEQFF. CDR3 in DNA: TGTGCCAGCAGCCACCGAAGAACTGGATCAGAGCAGTTCTTC.

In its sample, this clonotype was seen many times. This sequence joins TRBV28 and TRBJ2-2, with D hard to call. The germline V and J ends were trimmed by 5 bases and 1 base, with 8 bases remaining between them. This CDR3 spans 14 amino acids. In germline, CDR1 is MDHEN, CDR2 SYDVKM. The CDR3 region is CASSGWWNTGELFF. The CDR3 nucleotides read TGTGCCAGCAGTGGCTGGTGGAACACCGGGGAGCTGTTTTTT.

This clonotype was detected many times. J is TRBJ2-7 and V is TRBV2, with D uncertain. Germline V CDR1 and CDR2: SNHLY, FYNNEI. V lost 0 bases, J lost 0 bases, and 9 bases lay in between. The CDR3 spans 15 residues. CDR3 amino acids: CASSEAPRSSYEQYF. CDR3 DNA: TGTGCCAGCAGTGAAGCGCCCCGGAGCTCCTACGAGCAGTACTTC. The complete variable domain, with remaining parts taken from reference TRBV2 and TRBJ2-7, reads EPEVTQTPSHQVTQMGQEVILRCVPISNHLYFYWYRQILGQKVEFLVSFYNNEISEKSEIFDDQFSVERPDGSNFTLKIRSTKLEDSAMYFCASSEAPRSSYEQYFGPGTRLTVT.

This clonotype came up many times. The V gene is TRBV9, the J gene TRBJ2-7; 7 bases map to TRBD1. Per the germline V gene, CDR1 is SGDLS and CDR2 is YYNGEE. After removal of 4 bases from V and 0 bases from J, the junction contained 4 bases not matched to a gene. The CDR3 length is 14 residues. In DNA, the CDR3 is TGTGCCAGCAGCCCCGGACAGGCCTCCTACGAGCAGTACTTC. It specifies CASSPGQASYEQYF.

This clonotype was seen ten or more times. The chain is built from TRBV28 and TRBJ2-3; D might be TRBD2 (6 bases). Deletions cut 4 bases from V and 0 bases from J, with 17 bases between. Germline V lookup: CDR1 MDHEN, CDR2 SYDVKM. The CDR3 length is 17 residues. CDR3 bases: TGTGCCAGCAGTTCCCCAGCTGGGGGGACTAGCACAGATACGCAGTATTTT. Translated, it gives CASSSPAGGTSTDTQYF.

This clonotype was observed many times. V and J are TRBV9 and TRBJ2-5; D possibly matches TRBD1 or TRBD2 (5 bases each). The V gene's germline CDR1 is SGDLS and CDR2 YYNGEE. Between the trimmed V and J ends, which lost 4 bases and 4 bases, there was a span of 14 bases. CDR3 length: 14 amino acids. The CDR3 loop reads CASSLGPTGETQYF. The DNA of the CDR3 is TGTGCCAGCAGCCTGGGACCGACGGGAGAGACCCAGTACTTC. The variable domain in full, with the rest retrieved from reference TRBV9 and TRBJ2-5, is DSGVTQTPKHLITATGQRVTLRCSPRSGDLSVYWYQQSLDQGLQFLIQYYNGEERAKGNILERFSAQQFPDLHSELNLSSLELGDSALYFCASSLGPTGETQYFGPGTRLLVL.

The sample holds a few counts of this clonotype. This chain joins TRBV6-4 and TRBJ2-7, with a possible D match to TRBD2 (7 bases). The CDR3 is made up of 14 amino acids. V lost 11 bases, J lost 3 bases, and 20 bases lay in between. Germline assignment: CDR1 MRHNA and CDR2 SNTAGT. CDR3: CAVGGRGVFYEQYF. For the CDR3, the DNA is TGTGCCGTGGGGGGGCGGGGTGTATTCTACGAGCAGTACTTC.